The rows below give T cell receptor beta chains drawn from one sample of a study of cytomegalovirus exposure and HLA in healthy donors. Assay: immunoSEQ multiplex PCR; the TCRdb copy retains only in-frame clones and omits some. The sample's table shows 85,000 to 110,000 clones. Sequencing used PBMCs. These receptors were obtained from a man aged 40-50 years in good health and CMV-seronegative. The CDR3 runs from the conserved cysteine through the conserved F or W. Each record gives: D gene, V gene, J gene, CDR3 protein, CDR3 DNA. The D gene is left open where the match is weak.

D: TRBD2; V: TRBV7-7; J: TRBJ2-5; CDR3: CASSLALAGGQQETQYF; DNA: TGTGCCAGCAGCTTAGCTCTAGCGGGAGGGCAGCAAGAGACCCAGTACTTC
D: .; V: TRBV7-9; J: TRBJ1-1; CDR3: CASSPDFESVAFF; DNA: TGTGCCAGCAGCCCGGACTTTGAAAGTGTAGCTTTCTTT
D: .; V: TRBV5-1; J: TRBJ1-1; CDR3: CASSLAENTEAFF; DNA: TGCGCCAGCAGCTTGGCAGAGAACACTGAAGCTTTCTTT
D: TRBD1; V: TRBV30; J: TRBJ2-7; CDR3: CAWSVQGTGAEQYF; DNA: TGTGCCTGGAGTGTACAGGGGACAGGGGCCGAGCAGTACTTC
D: TRBD1; V: TRBV9; J: TRBJ1-2; CDR3: CASSVGSGGDYGYTF; DNA: TGTGCCAGCAGCGTAGGATCAGGGGGCGATTATGGCTACACCTTC
D: .; V: TRBV5-4; J: TRBJ1-2; CDR3: CASSLVPGGYYGYTF; DNA: TGTGCCAGCAGCTTGGTGCCGGGGGGATACTATGGCTACACCTTC
D: TRBD1; V: TRBV6-5; J: TRBJ2-7; CDR3: CASSYSRDRVPEQYF; DNA: TGTGCCAGCAGTTACTCCCGGGACAGGGTCCCCGAGCAGTACTTC
D: TRBD2; V: TRBV11-2; J: TRBJ2-7; CDR3: CASSPGTSGRFSYEQYF; DNA: TGTGCCAGCAGCCCCGGGACTAGCGGGAGGTTCTCCTACGAGCAGTACTTC
D: .; V: TRBV18; J: TRBJ2-1; CDR3: CASSPQGTGNNEQFF; DNA: TGTGCCAGCTCACCACAGGGAACAGGGAACAATGAGCAGTTCTTC
D: TRBD2; V: TRBV27; J: TRBJ2-7; CDR3: CASSPRTRAYEQYF; DNA: TGTGCCAGCAGTCCACGGACTAGAGCCTACGAGCAGTACTTC
D: TRBD1; V: TRBV4-2; J: TRBJ2-6; CDR3: CASSRSDRDSGANVLTF; DNA: TGTGCCAGCAGCCGATCGGACAGGGACTCTGGGGCCAACGTCCTGACTTTC
D: .; V: TRBV4-2; J: TRBJ1-5; CDR3: CASSQDLDRYTPGFQPQHF; DNA: TGTGCCAGCAGCCAAGATCTCGACAGATATACTCCAGGGTTTCAGCCCCAGCATTTT
D: TRBD2; V: TRBV10-3; J: TRBJ2-3; CDR3: CAISPGLAGGPGTDTQYF; DNA: TGTGCCATCAGTCCCGGACTAGCGGGAGGGCCAGGCACAGATACGCAGTATTTT
D: TRBD2; V: TRBV11-2; J: TRBJ2-1; CDR3: CASSWRLAGGNEQFF; DNA: TGTGCCAGCAGCTGGCGACTAGCGGGAGGCAATGAGCAGTTCTTC
D: .; V: TRBV7-2; J: TRBJ1-2; CDR3: CASSFSGQIPDSYTF; DNA: TGTGCCAGCAGCTTTTCCGGACAGATTCCTGATAGCTACACCTTC
D: .; V: TRBV6-1; J: TRBJ2-3; CDR3: CASSRRKQQLGTQYF; DNA: TGTGCCAGCAGTCGACGGAAGCAACAGTTGGGTACGCAGTATTTT
D: TRBD1; V: TRBV6-1; J: TRBJ1-2; CDR3: CASSATGTAYGYTF; DNA: TGTGCCAGCAGTGCAACCGGGACAGCGTATGGCTACACCTTC
D: .; V: TRBV7-2; J: TRBJ1-5; CDR3: CASSLDSSRQPQHF; DNA: TGTGCCAGCAGCTTAGACAGTTCTCGGCAGCCCCAGCATTTT
D: .; V: TRBV6-5; J: TRBJ1-4; CDR3: CASSYYSNSNEKLFF; DNA: TGTGCCAGCAGTTACTACAGTAACAGTAATGAAAAACTGTTTTTT
D: TRBD1; V: TRBV30; J: TRBJ2-3; CDR3: CAWSPSPGQLVFTDTQYF; DNA: TGTGCCTGGAGTCCCTCTCCGGGACAGCTTGTATTCACAGATACGCAGTATTTT
D: TRBD2; V: TRBV18; J: TRBJ2-7; CDR3: CASSALKRETVYEQYF; DNA: TGTGCCAGCTCAGCATTGAAGCGGGAGACTGTTTACGAGCAGTACTTC
D: TRBD2; V: TRBV7-9; J: TRBJ2-1; CDR3: CASSPGTSVNEQFF; DNA: TGTGCCAGCAGCCCCGGGACTAGCGTTAATGAGCAGTTCTTC
D: TRBD1; V: TRBV14; J: TRBJ2-1; CDR3: CASTRTGGYNEQFF; DNA: TGTGCCAGCACCCGGACAGGGGGTTACAATGAGCAGTTCTTC
D: TRBD1; V: TRBV9; J: TRBJ1-2; CDR3: CASSVGTGDGYTF; DNA: TGTGCCAGCAGCGTAGGGACAGGGGATGGCTACACCTTC
D: TRBD1; V: TRBV7-8; J: TRBJ2-5; CDR3: CASSLFWTGLGETQYF; DNA: TGTGCCAGCAGCTTATTCTGGACAGGTCTCGGGGAGACCCAGTACTTC
D: .; V: TRBV7-8; J: TRBJ2-3; CDR3: CASSLLLEGADTQYF; DNA: TGTGCCAGCAGCTTACTACTAGAAGGCGCAGATACGCAGTATTTT
D: .; V: TRBV27; J: TRBJ2-7; CDR3: CASSLRGLGSYEQYF; DNA: TGTGCCAGCAGTTTACGTGGACTCGGCTCCTACGAGCAGTACTTC
D: .; V: TRBV7-2; J: TRBJ2-5; CDR3: CASSHSSDGGETQYF; DNA: TGTGCCAGCAGCCACTCCAGCGACGGTGGGGAGACCCAGTACTTC
D: .; V: TRBV7-2; J: TRBJ2-2; CDR3: CASSSSLDTGELFF; DNA: TGTGCCAGCAGCTCAAGCTTGGACACCGGGGAGCTGTTTTTT
D: .; V: TRBV11-2; J: TRBJ2-4; CDR3: CASSFYAASRYLAKNIQYF; DNA: TGTGCCAGCAGCTTCTATGCGGCTAGCAGATACCTAGCCAAAAACATTCAGTACTTC
D: TRBD1; V: TRBV5-5; J: TRBJ2-4; CDR3: CASSLLLRDRVAKNIQYF; DNA: TGTGCCAGCAGCTTGCTCCTCAGGGACAGGGTTGCCAAAAACATTCAGTACTTC
D: .; V: TRBV5-1; J: TRBJ1-2; CDR3: CASRYREGYYGYTF; DNA: TGCGCCAGCAGGTACAGGGAAGGGTACTATGGCTACACCTTC
D: .; V: TRBV2; J: TRBJ2-3; CDR3: CASIREGETQYF; DNA: TGTGCCAGCATCAGGGAGGGGGAGACGCAGTATTTT
D: TRBD1; V: TRBV7-6; J: TRBJ2-1; CDR3: CASSSDRGATEQFF; DNA: TGTGCCAGCAGCTCGGACAGGGGGGCGACTGAGCAGTTCTTC
D: .; V: TRBV7-8; J: TRBJ2-5; CDR3: CASSLGVSASQETQYF; DNA: TGTGCCAGCAGCTTAGGCGTTAGCGCCTCCCAAGAGACCCAGTACTTC
D: TRBD1; V: TRBV7-6; J: TRBJ2-3; CDR3: CASSLGQGAGDTQYF; DNA: TGTGCCAGCAGCTTAGGCCAGGGGGCGGGAGATACGCAGTATTTT
D: TRBD2; V: TRBV18; J: TRBJ2-7; CDR3: CASSPASGRAQGQYF; DNA: TGTGCCAGCTCACCCGCTAGCGGGAGGGCCCAGGGGCAGTACTTC
D: TRBD2; V: TRBV10-2; J: TRBJ2-1; CDR3: CASSGLAGHNEQFF; DNA: TGCGCCAGCAGTGGTCTAGCGGGACACAATGAGCAGTTCTTC
D: .; V: TRBV7-2; J: TRBJ2-7; CDR3: CASSLDSGGSYEQYF; DNA: TGTGCCAGCAGCTTAGATAGCGGTGGCTCCTACGAGCAGTACTTC
D: .; V: TRBV5-4; J: TRBJ2-1; CDR3: CASSGSGTPLNEQFF; DNA: TGTGCCAGCAGCGGCTCAGGGACTCCACTCAATGAGCAGTTCTTC
D: TRBD1; V: TRBV13; J: TRBJ2-2; CDR3: CASSPPGQGVSGELFF; DNA: TGTGCCAGCAGCCCCCCGGGACAGGGGGTCTCCGGGGAGCTGTTTTTT
D: TRBD2; V: TRBV4-2; J: TRBJ2-7; CDR3: CASSLAGTSDTYEQYF; DNA: TGTGCCAGCAGCCTAGCCGGGACTAGCGATACCTACGAGCAGTACTTC
D: TRBD1; V: TRBV10-2; J: TRBJ1-1; CDR3: CASSDIQGPTEAFF; DNA: TGCGCCAGCAGTGACATACAGGGGCCCACTGAAGCTTTCTTT
D: TRBD1; V: TRBV5-1; J: TRBJ2-1; CDR3: CASSLGQGSNEQFF; DNA: TGCGCCAGCAGCTTGGGACAGGGTTCCAATGAGCAGTTCTTC
D: TRBD1; V: TRBV5-1; J: TRBJ1-1; CDR3: CASSTDRLNTEAFF; DNA: TGCGCCAGCAGCACGGACAGGCTGAACACTGAAGCTTTCTTT
D: .; V: TRBV6-5; J: TRBJ2-7; CDR3: CASRSLGQAYEQYF; DNA: TGTGCCAGCAGATCTCTCGGACAAGCCTACGAGCAGTACTTC
D: .; V: TRBV29-1; J: TRBJ1-2; CDR3: CSVVAQGVYGYTF; DNA: TGCAGCGTTGTCGCCCAGGGTGTCTATGGCTACACCTTC
D: .; V: TRBV30; J: TRBJ1-1; CDR3: CAWSGGGDTEAFF; DNA: TGTGCCTGGAGTGGAGGGGGGGACACTGAAGCTTTCTTT
D: .; V: TRBV29-1; J: TRBJ2-7; CDR3: CSVVERVGYEQYF; DNA: TGCAGCGTTGTGGAGAGGGTGGGCTACGAGCAGTACTTC
D: TRBD1; V: TRBV6-4; J: TRBJ1-2; CDR3: CASREFSQGLGGYTF; DNA: TGTGCCAGCAGGGAATTTTCACAGGGGCTGGGCGGCTACACCTTC
D: TRBD2; V: TRBV14; J: TRBJ2-1; CDR3: CASSQGLAEYNEQFF; DNA: TGTGCCAGCAGCCAGGGACTAGCGGAATACAATGAGCAGTTCTTC
D: .; V: TRBV18; J: TRBJ2-7; CDR3: CASSPRTATYEQYF; DNA: TGTGCCAGCTCACCAAGGACAGCGACCTACGAGCAGTACTTC
D: .; V: TRBV7-2; J: TRBJ2-1; CDR3: CASSLPTQVNEQFF; DNA: TGTGCCAGCAGCCTGCCGACACAAGTCAATGAGCAGTTCTTC
D: TRBD2; V: TRBV7-2; J: TRBJ2-1; CDR3: CASSQEIAGGNEQFF; DNA: TGTGCCAGCAGCCAGGAGATAGCGGGAGGTAATGAGCAGTTCTTC
D: TRBD1; V: TRBV6-5; J: TRBJ2-7; CDR3: CASSTRREGGREQYF; DNA: TGTGCCAGCAGTACGCGACGAGAAGGGGGCCGCGAGCAGTACTTC